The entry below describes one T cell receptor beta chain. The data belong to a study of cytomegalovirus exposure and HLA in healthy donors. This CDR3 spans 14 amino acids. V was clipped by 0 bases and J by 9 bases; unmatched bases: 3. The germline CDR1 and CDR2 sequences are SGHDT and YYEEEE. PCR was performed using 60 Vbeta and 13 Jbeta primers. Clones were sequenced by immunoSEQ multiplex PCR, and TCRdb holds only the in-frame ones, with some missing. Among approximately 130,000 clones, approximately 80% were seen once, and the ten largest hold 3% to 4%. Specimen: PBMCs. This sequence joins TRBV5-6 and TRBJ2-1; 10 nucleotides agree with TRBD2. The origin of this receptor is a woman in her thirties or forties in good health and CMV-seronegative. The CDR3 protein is CASSLASGSSEQFF. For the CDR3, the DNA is TGTGCCAGCAGCTTGGCTAGCGGGAGTAGTGAGCAGTTCTTC.